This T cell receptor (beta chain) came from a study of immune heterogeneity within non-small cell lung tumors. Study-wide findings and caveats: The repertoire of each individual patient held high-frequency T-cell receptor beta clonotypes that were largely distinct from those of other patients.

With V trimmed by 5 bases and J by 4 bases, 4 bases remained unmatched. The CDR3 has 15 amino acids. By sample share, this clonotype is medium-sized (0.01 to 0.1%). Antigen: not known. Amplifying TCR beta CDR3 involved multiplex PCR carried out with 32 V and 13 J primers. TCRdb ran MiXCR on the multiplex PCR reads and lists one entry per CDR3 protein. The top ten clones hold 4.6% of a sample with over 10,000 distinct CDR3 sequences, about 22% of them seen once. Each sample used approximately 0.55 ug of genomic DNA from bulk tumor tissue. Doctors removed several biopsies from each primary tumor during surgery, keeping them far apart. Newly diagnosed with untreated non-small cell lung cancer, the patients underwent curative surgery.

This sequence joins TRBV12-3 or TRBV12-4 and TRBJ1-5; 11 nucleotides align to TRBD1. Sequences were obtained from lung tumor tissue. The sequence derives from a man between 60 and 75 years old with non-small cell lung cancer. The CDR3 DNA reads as TGTGCCAGCAGTCTAGGGACAGGGGGAAATCAGCCCCAGCATTTT. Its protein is CASSLGTGGNQPQHF.